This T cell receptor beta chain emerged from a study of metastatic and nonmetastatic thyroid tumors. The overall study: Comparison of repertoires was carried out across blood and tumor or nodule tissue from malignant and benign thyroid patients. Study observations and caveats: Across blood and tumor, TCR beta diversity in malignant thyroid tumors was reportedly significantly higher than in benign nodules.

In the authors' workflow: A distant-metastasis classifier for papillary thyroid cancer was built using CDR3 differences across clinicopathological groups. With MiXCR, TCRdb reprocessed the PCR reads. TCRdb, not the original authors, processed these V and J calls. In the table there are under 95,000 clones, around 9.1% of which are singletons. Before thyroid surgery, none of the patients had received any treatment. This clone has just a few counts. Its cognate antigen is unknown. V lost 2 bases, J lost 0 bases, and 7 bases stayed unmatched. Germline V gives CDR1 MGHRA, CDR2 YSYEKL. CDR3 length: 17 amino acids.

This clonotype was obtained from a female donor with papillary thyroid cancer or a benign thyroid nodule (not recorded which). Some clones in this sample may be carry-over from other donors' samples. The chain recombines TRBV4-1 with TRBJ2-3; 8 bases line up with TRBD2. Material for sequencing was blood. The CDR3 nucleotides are TGCGCCAGCAGCCAATGGTGGAGCGGGGGTAGCACAGATACGCAGTATTTT. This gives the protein CASSQWWSGGSTDTQYF.